This T cell receptor beta chain is drawn from a study of T-cell reconstitution after alpha-beta-depleted transplantation in children. The germline V and J ends were trimmed by 5 bases and 0 bases, with 10 bases remaining between them. The CDR3 has 15 residues. The germline CDR1 and CDR2 sequences are SGHTA and FQGNSA. Of note for this clonotype: The antigen is unknown.

The library targeted TCRbeta and was prepared with unique molecular identifiers. TCRdb itself ran the PCR reads through MiXCR, one entry per CDR3 protein. The data show 400,000 to 550,000 distinct CDR3 sequences, with approximately 10% seen just once and just over 2% held by the top ten. General observations from the study: Reportedly, only several hundred clones from non-depleted graft cells drove alpha-beta T-cell counts at about two months. After one year, T-cell counts and TCRbeta diversity mostly came from new T cells. Recipient T cells and thymic progenitors that survived were the source of the high TCRbeta diversity seen at day 60 in some patients.

The sequence was obtained from a child between 2 and 9 years old with inherited bone marrow failure, due to receive a stem cell transplant. V is TRBV7-2 and J is TRBJ2-2; tentatively, D is TRBD2 (5 bases). This specimen consisted of PBMCs, obtained before TCRalphabeta/CD19-depleted stem cell transplant. The DNA for the CDR3 is TGTGCCAGCAGCATCTCCGGGACGAACACCGGGGAGCTGTTTTTT. It is translated as CASSISGTNTGELFF.